The 14 T cell receptor beta chains listed next were all sequenced from one sample in a study of vaccination and CD4 T cells after COVID-19 (dated by TCRdb to between 2021 and 2022). Preparation of the library involved PCR. The sequencer listed for this sample is Illumina iSeq 100. DNA from cultured CD4+ T cells was subjected to TCR sequencing with the Oncomine TCR Beta short-read assay at the Johns Hopkins FTIC core. Using fastp trimming at Q25 and MiXCR clonotype assembly, TCRdb reanalyzed the public sequencing data and kept in-frame beta chains. Every distinct CDR3 protein forms one entry, paired with its most common genes and DNA. The sample table holds about 9,100 distinct CDR3 sequences, of which under 35% were seen once. Approximately 40% of the sample belongs to the ten largest clones. Antigens of these TCRs are unknown. The sample's treatment or condition label, in plain terms: roughly ten-day PBMC culture with coronavirus spike peptide pools or control peptides (ViraFEST assay). CD4+ T cells from unexposed donors were collected before the COVID-19 pandemic (2011-2018).

The sample consisted of CD4+ T cells from blood, cultured in vitro. Source of these receptors: a human donor in good health.

This clonotype was counted only a few times. The chain carries TRBV7-9 and TRBJ2-3, with D possibly being TRBD2 (5 bases). Germline V gives CDR1 SEHNR, CDR2 FQNEAQ (reference sequence). The V and J ends lost 1 base and 4 bases respectively, with 9 bases between them. The length of the CDR3 is 14 residues. CDR3 coding DNA: TGTGCCAGCAGCTTAGGCGGGTACCCAGATACGCAGTATTTT. Encoded protein: CASSLGGYPDTQYF.

J is TRBJ1-6 and V is TRBV6-1, with D possibly TRBD1 on 6 matching bases. Germline CDR1 reads MNHNS; CDR2 reads SASEGT. The CDR3 totals 16 residues. Trimming took off 5 bases at V and 10 bases at J, with 21 bases between the two ends. The CDR3 region has the DNA TGTGCCAGCAGTAGGGGGATGGGAGAACGGGGGTCACCCCTCCACTTT. Translated, it gives CASSRGMGERGSPLHF.

The chain recombines TRBV5-1 with TRBJ1-2; possible D gene TRBD1, 6 bases. Trimming stripped 2 bases from V and 8 bases from J, with 16 bases between. Germline CDR1 SGHRS, CDR2 YFSETQ. The CDR3 runs to 14 residues. The CDR3 sequence: CASSFTGISEGYTF. The CDR3 DNA sequence: TGCGCCAGCAGCTTTACAGGGATCTCGGAAGGCTACACCTTC.

This clonotype has just a few counts. The chain recombines TRBV6-1 with TRBJ1-1; unclear D gene. Trimming removed 6 bases from V and 3 bases from J, with 11 bases in between. This CDR3 region has 13 residues. CDR1 is MNHNS and CDR2 is SASEGT in the germline V gene. The CDR3 nucleotides are TGTGCCAGCAGAATCCCTGGAGACACTGAAGCTTTCTTT. Translated, it gives CASRIPGDTEAFF.

This clonotype was seen only once. The junction departs from the called germline gene at one end, perhaps through a read error. The chain uses TRBV7-7 and TRBJ1-5, with no clear D. The length of the CDR3 is 13 residues. The germline CDR1 and CDR2 sequences are SSHAT and FNYEAQ (reference sequence). The CDR3 protein is CASSLGFNQPQHF. CDR3 nucleotides: TGTGCTAGCAGCTTAGGGTTCAATCAGCCCCAGCATTTT.

The table lists this clonotype with a few counts. The gene calls are TRBV29-1 and TRBJ2-2; no clear D. V lost 4 bases and J lost 1, with 4 bases in between. In germline, CDR1 is SQVTM, CDR2 ANQGSEA. The CDR3 runs to 12 residues. CDR3 coding DNA: TGCAGCGTTGTAGGGAACACCGGGGAGCTGTTTTTT. Translating it yields CSVVGNTGELFF.

The V gene is TRBV5-5, the J gene TRBJ1-2; TRBD1 matches at 8 bases. V gave up 4 bases and J gave up 3 bases; unmatched junction bases: 5. The germline CDR1 and CDR2 sequences are SGHKS and YYEKEE (reference sequence). This CDR3 is 14 amino acids long. The CDR3 protein is CASSELDRDYGYTF. In DNA form, the CDR3 reads TGTGCCAGCAGCGAATTGGACAGGGACTATGGCTACACCTTC.

This sequence joins TRBV27 and TRBJ2-7; D tentatively reads TRBD1 or TRBD2 (6 bases each). This CDR3 contains 16 residues. V was clipped by 1 base and J by 5 bases, with 18 bases between them. Germline V gene data show CDR1 as MNHEY and CDR2 as SMNVEV (reference sequence). In DNA form, the CDR3 reads TGTGCCAGCAGTTTATGGGGGGACACGCAACTTAACGAGCAGTACTTC. Translated, it gives CASSLWGDTQLNEQYF.

This chain links TRBV20-1 with TRBJ2-3; maybe TRBD2 (6 bases). The CDR3 covers 14 residues. V lost 2 bases to trimming and J lost 1 base, with 10 bases between them. CDR1 is DFQATT, CDR2 SNEGSKA, per germline (reference sequence). The CDR3 reads CSARFTGGTDTQYF. DNA for the CDR3: TGCAGTGCTAGATTTACGGGGGGCACAGATACGCAGTATTTT.

The J gene is TRBJ1-2, the V gene TRBV5-1; D is unresolved. Germline V gives CDR1 SGHRS, CDR2 YFSETQ. V was cut by 2 bases and J by 8 bases, with 16 bases left in between. The CDR3 sequence is 14 residues long. DNA for the CDR3: TGCGCCAGCAGCTTCGCCGACCCCGAAAGAGGCTACACCTTC. Protein: CASSFADPERGYTF.

This clonotype has just a few counts. This sequence joins TRBV12-3 or TRBV12-4 and TRBJ1-3, with D possibly matching TRBD1 (6 bases). This CDR3 region has 15 residues. The ends were cut back, 3 bases at V and 3 bases at J, with 12 bases in the middle. CDR3 region: CASSLNREYGNTIYF. The DNA of the CDR3 is TGTGCCAGCAGTTTGAACAGGGAGTATGGAAACACCATATATTTT.

The chain employs TRBV7-9 and TRBJ1-1; D unclear. The germline V and J ends were trimmed by 5 bases and 4 bases, with 14 bases remaining between them. Germline V gene lookup returns CDR1 SEHNR and CDR2 FQNEAQ (reference sequence). The CDR3 covers 14 residues. Written as DNA, the CDR3 is TGTGCCAGCAGCCTCGGCCGGGGAGGCACTGAAGCTTTCTTT. Translation gives CASSLGRGGTEAFF.

V is TRBV29-1 and J is TRBJ1-1; no reliable D call. This CDR3 region has 14 residues. V was clipped by 4 bases and J by 1 base, with 13 bases between them. Germline CDR1 and CDR2: SQVTM and ANQGSEA. The CDR3 is CSVGRRLTNTEAFF. The CDR3 coding sequence is TGCAGCGTTGGACGGCGTCTCACGAACACTGAAGCTTTCTTT. The complete variable domain, with remaining parts taken from reference TRBV29-1 and TRBJ1-1, reads SAVISQKPSRDICQRGTSLTIQCQVDSQVTMMFWYRQQPGQSLTLIATANQGSEATYESGFVIDKFPISRPNLTFSTLTVSNMSPEDSSIYLCSVGRRLTNTEAFFGQGTRLTVV.

The gene calls are TRBV12-3 or TRBV12-4 and TRBJ2-3; D is unresolved. V gave up 3 bases and J gave up 2 bases, with 6 bases separating them. The length of the CDR3 is 13 residues. The DNA for the CDR3 is TGTGCCAGCAGTTTGGAGAACACAGATACGCAGTATTTT. Amino acid sequence: CASSLENTDTQYF.